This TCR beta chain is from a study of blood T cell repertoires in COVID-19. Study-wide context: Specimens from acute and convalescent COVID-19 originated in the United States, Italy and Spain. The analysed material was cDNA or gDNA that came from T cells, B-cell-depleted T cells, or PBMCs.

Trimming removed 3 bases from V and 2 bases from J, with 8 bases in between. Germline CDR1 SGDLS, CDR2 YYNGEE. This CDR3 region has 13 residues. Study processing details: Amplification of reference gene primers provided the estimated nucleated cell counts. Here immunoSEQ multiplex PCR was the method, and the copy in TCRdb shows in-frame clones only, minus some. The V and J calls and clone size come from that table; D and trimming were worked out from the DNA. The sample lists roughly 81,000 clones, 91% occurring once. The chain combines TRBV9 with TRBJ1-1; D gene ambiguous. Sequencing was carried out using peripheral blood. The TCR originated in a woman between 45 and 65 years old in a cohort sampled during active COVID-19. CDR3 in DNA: TGTGCCAGCAGCGCTCATGGCAACACTGAAGCTTTCTTT. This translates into CASSAHGNTEAFF.